One and the same sample provided the 31 T cell receptor beta chains below, sequenced in a study of human T cells and chemical hapten exposure. Individual cDNA molecules each carried unique molecular identifiers attached by the library. Each CDR3 protein is one row after TCRdb ran MiXCR on the reads. The repertoire consists of 600 or so distinct CDR3 sequences, with roughly 98% occurring once and the leading ten covering 3.5% to 4.5%. This sample's treatment: therapeutic diphenylcyclopropenone sensitization with weekly scalp DPC. The sample consisted of whole blood, taken before DPC sensitization or 2, 6, or about 24 weeks after (not recorded which). The receptor set was obtained from an adult with alopecia areata. Some clones in this sample may be carry-over from other donors' samples. This table probably holds off-target reads from a library built for another chain.

This chain links TRBV6-6 with TRBJ1-1; no definite D call. Trimming shortened V by 4 bases and J by 8 bases, and 5 bases separated the two germline ends. CDR1 and CDR2 (germline): MNHNY, SVGAGI (reference sequence). This CDR3 region has 10 residues. For the CDR3, the DNA is TGTGCCAGCAGTTCTGGGGAAGCTTTCTTT. Translating it yields CASSSGEAFF.

This chain links TRBV29-1 with TRBJ1-1; D call uncertain. There are 12 residues in the CDR3. The V gene lost 0 bases and the J gene lost 11 bases, with 13 bases spanning the gap. Germline CDR1 is SQVTM and CDR2 is ANQGSEA. The CDR3 spells CSVEDMAGGAFF. CDR3 coding DNA: TGCAGCGTTGAAGATATGGCAGGTGGGGCTTTCTTT.

CDR3 loop: CASSSGVTEAFF. Written as DNA, the CDR3 is TGCGCCAGCAGTTCAGGGGTCACTGAAGCTTTCTTT. V is TRBV10-1 and J is TRBJ1-1, with TRBD1 as a possible D gene (6 bases). Germline V lookup: CDR1 WNHNN, CDR2 SYGVQD (reference sequence). V was trimmed by 5 bases and J by 4 bases, leaving 8 bases between them. CDR3 length: 12 residues.

The chain combines TRBV12-5 with TRBJ1-4; D not certain. The V gene's germline CDR1 is LGHNT and CDR2 FRNRAP. V was cut by 6 bases and J by 4 bases, with 3 bases left in between. The CDR3 covers 11 residues. This CDR3 is CASGINEKLFF. DNA for the CDR3: TGTGCTAGTGGCATTAATGAAAAACTGTTTTTT.

The V gene is TRBV18, the J gene TRBJ1-1, with 9 bases identical to TRBD1. Trimming removed 2 bases from V and 10 bases from J; junction bases left unmatched: 8. The CDR3 is made up of 14 amino acids. Germline CDR1 and CDR2: KGHSH and LQKENI. In DNA, the CDR3 is TGTGCCAGCTCACCAGAGGTTGGGACAGGGATAGCTTTCTTT. Translation gives CASSPEVGTGIAFF.

The chain uses TRBV6-6 and TRBJ2-2, with D possibly TRBD1 on 5 matching bases. This CDR3 has 14 residues. Germline V gene data show CDR1 as MNHNY and CDR2 as SVGAGI (reference sequence). V was cut by 7 bases and J by 0 bases, with 9 bases left in between. The CDR3 region is CASTRTPNTGELFF. In DNA form, the CDR3 reads TGTGCCAGCACCCGGACACCGAACACCGGGGAGCTGTTTTTT.

The J gene is TRBJ1-2, the V gene TRBV5-1; 7 positions agree with TRBD1. The CDR3 length is 13 residues. The germline V gene has CDR1 SGHRS and CDR2 YFSETQ. V was pared by 5 bases and J by 6 bases, with 7 bases of the junction left unmatched. The CDR3 region has the DNA TGCGCCAGCAGTTCAGGGGGGAACGATGGCTACACCTTC. Amino acid sequence: CASSSGGNDGYTF. Looking up the rest from reference TRBV5-1 and TRBJ1-2 gives the full variable domain: KAGVTQTPRYLIKTRGQQVTLSCSPISGHRSVSWYQQTPGQGLQFLFEYFSETQRNKGNFPGRFSGRQFSNSRSEMNVSTLELGDSALYLCASSSGGNDGYTFGSGTRLTVV.

In its sample, this clonotype was seen once. The gene calls are TRBV3-1 and TRBJ2-7; TRBD2 is a possible D gene (5 bases). The CDR3 sequence is 14 residues long. Deletions cut 2 bases from V and 2 bases from J, with 10 bases between. Germline CDR1 LGHDT, CDR2 YNNKEL (reference sequence). As DNA, the CDR3 is TGTGCCAGCAGCCAAACCGGGATAACCTACGAGCAGTACTTC. Residues: CASSQTGITYEQYF.

The chain combines TRBV20-1 with TRBJ1-3; TRBD1 agrees at 7 bases. Germline lookup yields CDR1 DFQATT and CDR2 SNEGSKA (reference sequence). V shed 6 bases, J shed 7 bases, and the junction held 6 bases outside the gene matches. The CDR3 is made up of 12 amino acids. The DNA of the CDR3 is TGCAGTGCCCGGGACAGCCGCAACACCATATATTTT. It yields the protein CSARDSRNTIYF.

The chain links TRBV5-6 to TRBJ1-1; weak D call: TRBD1 (6 bases). Per the germline V gene, CDR1 is SGHDT and CDR2 is YYEEEE. The CDR3 consists of 14 residues. Trimming took 4 bases from V and 0 from J, leaving 10 bases between them. The CDR3 DNA follows: TGTGCCAGCAGCGGACAGTATATGAACACTGAAGCTTTCTTT. Translation: CASSGQYMNTEAFF.

The V gene is TRBV20-1, the J gene TRBJ2-7; possible D gene TRBD2, 6 bases. Trimming cost V 5 bases and J 2 bases, with 13 bases left between them. CDR3 length: 13 residues. Germline CDR1 and CDR2: DFQATT and SNEGSKA (reference sequence). This CDR3 reads CSAAGGDPYEQYF. The DNA for the CDR3 is TGCAGTGCTGCCGGCGGGGATCCCTACGAGCAGTACTTC.

J is TRBJ1-1 and V is TRBV7-2; the D is unclear. CDR1 is SGHTA and CDR2 is FQGNSA in the germline V gene. The V gene lost 2 bases and the J gene lost 2 bases, with 6 bases spanning the gap. The CDR3 covers 13 residues. The chain's CDR3 is CASSLQDNTEAFF. The CDR3 coding sequence is TGTGCCAGCAGCTTACAGGACAACACTGAAGCTTTCTTT.

The CDR3 sequence is CASSPRGRETQYF. The CDR3 DNA sequence: TGTGCCAGCAGTCCCCGCGGGCGGGAGACCCAGTACTTC. The chain joins TRBV27 to TRBJ2-5, with D possibly TRBD2 on 5 matching bases. The V gene's germline CDR1 is MNHEY and CDR2 SMNVEV (reference sequence). V was trimmed by 5 bases and J by 5 bases, leaving 12 bases between them. The CDR3 has 13 residues.

The chain combines TRBV15 with TRBJ2-7, with D possibly matching TRBD2 (6 bases). Trimming took 5 bases from V and 5 from J, leaving 13 bases between them. The CDR3 spans 13 residues. Germline loops: CDR1 LNHNV, CDR2 YYDKDF (reference sequence). CDR3 loop: CATSPGRLDEQYF. As DNA, the CDR3 is TGTGCCACCAGCCCCGGGAGACTCGACGAGCAGTACTTC.

The genes are TRBV6-5 and TRBJ2-3; 12 nucleotides line up with TRBD2. CDR3 length equals 13 residues. Germline-derived CDR1 and CDR2 are MNHEY and SVGAGI. V lost 10 bases to trimming and J lost 3 bases; unmatched junction nucleotides: 2. The CDR3 nucleotides are TGTGCCACCACTAGCGGGGGGACAGATACGCAGTATTTT. Translation: CATTSGGTDTQYF.

The V and J genes are TRBV10-3 and TRBJ2-7; perhaps TRBD1 as D (6 bases). Per the germline V gene, CDR1 is ENHRY and CDR2 is SYGVKD. The CDR3 consists of 14 residues. V lost 8 bases to trimming and J lost 1 base, with 15 bases between them. DNA for the CDR3: TGTGCCATCCGACAGGACCAACTTTCCTACGAGCAGTACTTC. Protein product: CAIRQDQLSYEQYF.

In nucleotides, the CDR3 is TGTGCCAGCAGCTTAGACAGGGACAAAAACATTCAGTACTTC. Its protein product is CASSLDRDKNIQYF. The chain is built from TRBV11-1 and TRBJ2-4; maybe TRBD1 (6 bases). The CDR3 runs 14 residues. Trimming took off 1 base at V and 3 bases at J, with 7 bases between the two ends. Germline CDR1 and CDR2: SGHAT and FQDESV (reference sequence).

The rearrangement links TRBV2 to TRBJ2-2; D tentatively reads TRBD1 or TRBD2 (5 bases each). The CDR3 contains 14 residues. V was trimmed by 7 bases and J by 4 bases, leaving 13 bases between them. Per the germline V gene, CDR1 is SNHLY and CDR2 is FYNNEI. The CDR3 region is CASTGTPSTGELFF. The CDR3, as DNA: TGTGCCAGCACAGGGACCCCGAGCACCGGGGAGCTGTTTTTT. Looking up the rest from reference TRBV2 and TRBJ2-2 gives the full variable domain: EPEVTQTPSHQVTQMGQEVILRCVPISNHLYFYWYRQILGQKVEFLVSFYNNEISEKSEIFDDQFSVERPDGSNFTLKIRSTKLEDSAMYFCASTGTPSTGELFFGEGSRLTVL.

This sequence joins TRBV5-5 and TRBJ1-5, with 8 nucleotides matching TRBD1. Trimming took 1 base from V and 6 from J; bases not matched to a gene: 3. CDR1 is SGHKS and CDR2 is YYEKEE in the germline V gene (reference sequence). This CDR3 contains 14 residues. DNA for the CDR3: TGTGCCAGCAGCTTGCAGGGGGCAGCTCAGCCCCAGCATTTT. The encoded protein is CASSLQGAAQPQHF.

The chain has TRBV30 and TRBJ2-5; a weak D match, TRBD2 (5 bases). CDR3 size: 12 residues. The germline gives CDR1 GTSNPN, CDR2 SVGIG (reference sequence). V lost 4 bases and J lost 2, with 8 bases in between. CDR3 in DNA: TGTGCCTGGATCGGACTGCAAGAGACCCAGTACTTC. This gives the protein CAWIGLQETQYF. The full variable domain, with the rest looked up from reference TRBV30 and TRBJ2-5, is SQTIHQWPATLVQPVGSPLSLECTVEGTSNPNLYWYRQAAGRGLQLLFYSVGIGQISSEVPQNLSASRPQDRQFILSSKKLLLSDSGFYLCAWIGLQETQYFGPGTRLLVL.

This chain links TRBV11-3 with TRBJ2-3; D is ambiguous. Trimming left V 2 bases short and J 6 bases short, with 12 bases between. The germline V gene has CDR1 SGHNT and CDR2 YENEEA. The length of the CDR3 is 14 residues. CDR3 DNA sequence: TGTGCCAGCAGCTTAAGGTCAAAGGAGGATACGCAGTATTTT. Encoded protein: CASSLRSKEDTQYF.

V gene TRBV3-1 combines with J gene TRBJ2-3, with D uncertain. The germline V gene encodes CDR1 LGHDT and CDR2 YNNKEL (reference sequence). The CDR3 has 14 amino acids. Deletions cut 5 bases from V and 5 bases from J, with 14 bases between. The CDR3 here is CASSSQLSRDTQYF. The CDR3 DNA is TGTGCCAGCAGCTCTCAGCTGAGTAGAGATACGCAGTATTTT.

The chain combines TRBV6-5 with TRBJ2-3; D is uncertain. The CDR3 has 14 amino acids. Germline V gene data show CDR1 as MNHEY and CDR2 as SVGAGI. V was trimmed by 4 bases and J by 4 bases, leaving 12 bases between them. The chain's CDR3 is CASSLPSRPDTQYF. CDR3 bases: TGTGCCAGCAGTTTGCCGAGCCGACCAGATACGCAGTATTTT.

The chain combines TRBV11-2 with TRBJ1-6; a weak D match, TRBD1 (5 bases). V gave up 6 bases and J gave up 9 bases, with 12 bases separating them. CDR1 and CDR2 from the germline V gene are SGHAT and FQNNGV. The CDR3 spans 13 residues. The CDR3 spells CASRLQVRSPLHF. For the CDR3, the DNA is TGTGCCAGCAGGCTACAGGTCCGTTCACCCCTCCACTTT.

This chain joins TRBV7-2 and TRBJ1-5; TRBD1 might be the D (6 bases). Trimming stripped 6 bases from V and 1 base from J, with 10 bases between. The CDR3 has 14 residues. The V gene's germline CDR1 is SGHTA and CDR2 FQGNSA. This CDR3 is CASSRGTSNQPQHF. The CDR3 coding sequence is TGTGCCAGCAGTCGCGGGACAAGCAATCAGCCCCAGCATTTT.

This chain joins TRBV6-1 and TRBJ2-7; D tentatively reads TRBD1 or TRBD2 (5 bases each). In germline, CDR1 is MNHNS, CDR2 SASEGT. Trimming took off 8 bases at V and 2 bases at J, with 10 bases between the two ends. This CDR3 has 12 amino acids. The CDR3: CASLMGAYEQYF. The CDR3, as DNA: TGTGCCAGCCTCATGGGGGCCTACGAGCAGTACTTC.

The CDR3 here is CASGEGGDYGYTF. CDR3 nucleotide sequence: TGTGCCAGCGGAGAGGGGGGTGACTATGGCTACACCTTC. The chain uses TRBV7-9 and TRBJ1-2; tentatively, D is TRBD1 (6 bases). The CDR3 is made up of 13 amino acids. Germline V gene sequence: CDR1 SEHNR, CDR2 FQNEAQ (reference sequence). Trimming took off 8 bases at V and 3 bases at J, with 13 bases between the two ends. Using reference TRBV7-9 and TRBJ1-2 for the parts outside the CDR3, the full variable domain is DTGVSQNPRHKITKRGQNVTFRCDPISEHNRLYWYRQTLGQGPEFLTYFQNEAQLEKSRLLSDRFSAERPKGSFSTLEIQRTEQGDSAMYLCASGEGGDYGYTFGSGTRLTVV.

The V gene is TRBV7-9, the J gene TRBJ2-7, with D perhaps TRBD1 or TRBD2 (5 bases each). The CDR3 is made up of 14 amino acids. Trimming shortened V by 4 bases and J by 2 bases, and 12 bases separated the two germline ends. CDR1 and CDR2 from the germline V gene are SEHNR and FQNEAQ (reference sequence). The chain's CDR3 is CASSWGMPAYEQYF. DNA of the CDR3: TGTGCCAGCAGCTGGGGGATGCCCGCCTACGAGCAGTACTTC.

The genes are TRBV12-3 or TRBV12-4 and TRBJ2-3; no clear D. Trimming took 2 bases from V and 2 from J, leaving 2 bases between them. The CDR3 length is 12 residues. The CDR3, as DNA: TGTGCCAGCAGTTTAAACACAGATACGCAGTATTTT. It codes for CASSLNTDTQYF.

Only one count was recorded for this clonotype. The chain carries TRBV24-1 and TRBJ2-1; D is ambiguous. Germline assignment: CDR1 KGHDR and CDR2 SFDVKD. This CDR3 spans 13 amino acids. V was pared by 5 bases and J by 8 bases, with 12 bases between. CDR3 nucleotides: TGTGCCACCAGTGGGGCCTACACCGATGAGCAGTTCTTC. Its protein is CATSGAYTDEQFF.

The chain has TRBV20-1 and TRBJ1-2, with D maybe TRBD1 (6 bases). The ends were cut back, 2 bases at V and 2 bases at J, with 12 bases in the middle. Looked up from germline, CDR1 is DFQATT and CDR2 is SNEGSKA (reference sequence). The CDR3 is 14 residues long. CDR3 region: CSARPPGANYGYTF. The CDR3 region has the DNA TGCAGTGCTAGACCCCCGGGGGCAAACTATGGCTACACCTTC.